The present TCR beta chain was sequenced within a study of graft-versus-host responses after intestinal transplantation (dated by TCRdb to the early 2020s). Notes on the research overall: The transplants that recipients received were multivisceral, liver-intestinal, or isolated intestinal. Every recipient was given anti-thymocyte globulin induction, followed by roughly 3 years of maintenance tacrolimus and steroids. Bulk TCR-beta CDR3 sequencing was used to track graft-versus-host and host-versus-graft alloreactive T cell clones in the graft, circulation and bone marrow after intestinal transplantation. To identify alloreactive clones, pre-transplant mixed lymphocyte reaction products were sequenced and then compared with unstimulated pre-transplant donor and recipient T cells. The cohort enrolled about two dozen intestinal transplant recipients including one retransplant, and a few patients lacking pretransplant specimens were excluded. Donor T cell macrochimerism was defined as a peak of at least 4% donor T cells among recipient peripheral blood mononuclear cells. Samples from a few later patients were sequenced in-house on an Illumina MiSeq with MiXCR processing rather than by the commercial service.

To isolate intraepithelial and lamina propria lymphocytes from graft specimens, dithiothreitol, EDTA incubations and collagenase D digestion were used. Bulk TCR-beta sequencing was performed on serial intestinal graft biopsy specimens collected as late as 600 days after transplant. In this sample, this clone turned up once. The antigen it recognizes is unknown. No base-level quality is on record; no much larger clone is a single base apart. Libraries were made using the immunoSEQ multiplex PCR assay. High-throughput TCR-beta CDR3 sequencing of genomic DNA from most patients was performed by Adaptive Biotechnologies. The authors processed their data as follows. Adaptive's ImmunoSEQ software supplied the TCR sequencing data for approximately 18 patients, while MiXCR and VDJtools were used to process a few other patients. CDR3 nucleotide sequences shared by donor and recipient were removed because the origin of these sequences could not be assigned. To be classed as alloreactive, a clone needed at least 2-fold expansion over unstimulated cells and a minimum CFSE-low frequency of 0.002% (template counts) or 0.001% (read counts). Clones were considered mappable if detected in sequenced pre-transplant spleen, lymph node, or MLR CFSE-low populations of the donor or recipient. The cumulative frequency of alloreactive clones was calculated as a percentage of all sequences, weighted by copy number. TCRdb mirrors the immuneACCESS table, restricted to in-frame sequences. Some clones are absent from its copies; in checked studies, under half trace to an unresolved V gene, and the reason for the others is unknown. The V and J calls and clone size were taken over from that table, and D and trimming were inferred from the DNA. This sample is represented by about 18,000 clones; 60% to 85% of them were singletons. In total, the top ten clones hold about 8% of the sample.

General conclusions and limits of the study: GvH clones turned up in recipient bone marrow, with some appearing earlier in ileal mucosa or blood, a pattern consistent with an intestinal mucosal origin. Conclusions were limited by the relatively low number and heterogeneity of intestinal transplant patients. In patients with donor T cell macrochimerism, the allografts had high GvH to HvG T cell clonal ratios. Early after transplant, declines in HvG clones were associated with peak levels of circulating GvH clones.

CDR1 SGHTA and CDR2 FQGNSA are derived from the germline V gene. Taken from cysteine to phenylalanine, the CDR3 has 14 residues. Kept here is only the CDR3 DNA, which spans 42 bases and is read in frame from base 1. V is reduced by 4 bases and J by 0 bases, leaving a spacing of 9 bases between them. Here the sequenced sample was ileum tissue, taken approximately 450 days after intestinal transplant. This clonotype was sampled from a human patient who received an intestinal transplant, so some T cells may come from the graft donor. The chain links TRBV7-2 with TRBJ1-2; no D gene is confidently identified. The CDR3 is CASSSTASNYGYTF. The nucleotides read TGTGCCAGCAGCTCGACGGCCTCTAACTATGGCTACACCTTC.